The 27 T cell receptor beta chains listed next were all sequenced from one sample in a study of blood T cell repertoires in COVID-19. TCRdb's copy holds only in-frame clones and misses some; the assay was immunoSEQ multiplex PCR. This table holds more than 300,000 clones, less than 90% found once. Input material: PBMCs or T cells enriched from blood (not recorded which). Receptors were obtained from a woman aged 45-59 years who had recovered from COVID-19.

The chain uses TRBV7-8 and TRBJ1-1; 7 nucleotides line up with TRBD1. J lost 1 base, V lost 5 bases, and 7 bases had no gene match. CDR3 size: 15 residues. Germline V gene lookup returns CDR1 SGHVS and CDR2 FQNEAQ. The CDR3 reads CASSVRQGGNTEAFF. The CDR3 bases are TGTGCCAGCAGCGTCAGACAGGGTGGGAACACTGAAGCTTTCTTT.

The chain links TRBV7-2 to TRBJ1-3, with a possible D match to TRBD1 (5 bases). V lost 2 bases to trimming and J lost 1 base, with 9 bases between them. The length of the CDR3 is 15 residues. Per the germline V gene, CDR1 is SGHTA and CDR2 is FQGNSA. The CDR3 here is CASSLISGSGNTIYF. In nucleotides, the CDR3 is TGTGCCAGCAGCTTAATATCAGGGTCTGGAAACACCATATATTTT.

The chain recombines TRBV4-1 with TRBJ1-2; D may be TRBD1 (5 bases). Per germline, CDR1 MGHRA and CDR2 YSYEKL. The CDR3 spans 17 residues. Trimming stripped 0 bases from V and 2 bases from J, with 16 bases between. As DNA, the CDR3 is TGCGCCAGCAGCCAAGAGGTGAACGGGGGGAAAAACTATGGCTACACCTTC. Translating it yields CASSQEVNGGKNYGYTF.

This clone was found once. V usage is TRBV4-1 and J usage is TRBJ2-7, with 8 positions matching TRBD2. V was clipped by 0 bases and J by 5 bases; unmatched bases: 12. Germline V gene lookup returns CDR1 MGHRA and CDR2 YSYEKL. The CDR3 extends over 17 amino acids. Here the CDR3 reads CASSQDTERAGADEQYF. The CDR3 nucleotides read TGCGCCAGCAGCCAAGATACAGAGAGAGCGGGAGCAGACGAGCAGTACTTC.

This chain connects TRBV2 to TRBJ1-5; D is perhaps TRBD1 (5 bases). Germline CDR1 reads SNHLY; CDR2 reads FYNNEI. The V end was cut by 2 bases, the J end by 0 bases, with 8 bases between. CDR3 length: 15 residues. The DNA of the CDR3 is TGTGCCAGCAGTGAACAGGGTAATAGCAATCAGCCCCAGCATTTT. Translated: CASSEQGNSNQPQHF.

The J gene is TRBJ1-3, the V gene TRBV4-3; the D is unclear. V lost 3 bases, J lost 7 bases, and 10 bases lay in between. The CDR3 consists of 13 residues. Germline CDR1 and CDR2: LGHNA and YSLEER. Here the CDR3 DNA reads TGCGCCAGCAGCCAGCGTATACAGAACACCATATATTTT. Its translation: CASSQRIQNTIYF.

The genes are TRBV3-1 (or the pseudogene TRBV3-2) and TRBJ2-7, with D possibly matching TRBD1 (6 bases). Germline V gene sequence: CDR1 LGHDT, CDR2 YNNKEL (reference sequence). The germline V and J ends were trimmed by 0 bases and 5 bases, with 14 bases remaining between them. The CDR3 has 15 amino acids. The CDR3 DNA follows: TGTGCCAGCAGCCAAGAAATCGGCAGGGGCCACGAGCAGTACTTC. Protein product: CASSQEIGRGHEQYF.

This chain links TRBV27 with TRBJ1-3; 8 bases map to TRBD1. CDR1 and CDR2 from the germline V gene are MNHEY and SMNVEV (reference sequence). The CDR3 extends over 15 amino acids. Losses at the gene ends were 7 bases for V and 0 bases for J; bases not matched to a gene: 5. The CDR3 bases are TGTGCCAGCAAAATGACAGGGGTCTCTGGAAACACCATATATTTT. It is translated as CASKMTGVSGNTIYF.

The rearrangement links TRBV7-3 to TRBJ2-5; D remains unclear. The CDR3 loop spans 14 amino acids. The ends were cut back, 3 bases at V and 5 bases at J, with 13 bases in the middle. Germline V gene sequence: CDR1 SGHTA, CDR2 FQGTGA. The DNA for the CDR3 is TGTGCCAGCAGCTTGTCAACAATGTCGGAGACCCAGTACTTC. Amino acids: CASSLSTMSETQYF.

The V and J genes are TRBV4-1 and TRBJ2-5, with 9 nucleotides matching TRBD1. Germline trimming cut 4 bases from V and 5 bases from J; bases unmatched to any gene: 5. The CDR3 length is 14 residues. Germline loops: CDR1 MGHRA, CDR2 YSYEKL. The CDR3 reads CASSLRDRDETQYF. CDR3 nucleotide sequence: TGCGCCAGCAGCCTTCGGGACAGGGACGAGACCCAGTACTTC.

The chain recombines TRBV30 with TRBJ2-2; D not resolved. V was clipped by 2 bases and J by 4 bases, with 8 bases between them. The germline V gene encodes CDR1 GTSNPN and CDR2 SVGIG (reference sequence). CDR3 length: 13 amino acids. CDR3 region: CAWSRSLTGELFF. The CDR3 DNA reads TGTGCCTGGAGTCGTTCCCTCACCGGGGAGCTGTTTTTT.

The chain joins TRBV6-2 or TRBV6-3 to TRBJ1-1; D unresolved. The V gene's germline CDR1 is MNHEY and CDR2 SVGEGT. The CDR3 loop spans 14 amino acids. V was clipped by 3 bases and J by 1 base, with 9 bases between them. The CDR3 sequence: CASSYDTGNTEAFF. CDR3 in DNA: TGTGCCAGCAGTTATGACACCGGGAACACTGAAGCTTTCTTT.

The chain carries TRBV5-6 and TRBJ1-2; 10 nucleotides match TRBD1. There are 16 residues in the CDR3. Germline V gives CDR1 SGHDT, CDR2 YYEEEE. The ends lost 3 bases at V and 1 base at J; junction bases unmatched: 6. In DNA form, the CDR3 reads TGTGCCAGCAGCTGGGGGACAGGGGAAGGTAACTATGGCTACACCTTC. Protein product: CASSWGTGEGNYGYTF. The entire variable domain, with the rest obtained from reference TRBV5-6 and TRBJ1-2, is as follows: DAGVTQSPTHLIKTRGQQVTLRCSPKSGHDTVSWYQQALGQGPQFIFQYYEEEERQRGNFPDRFSGHQFPNYSSELNVNALLLGDSALYLCASSWGTGEGNYGYTFGSGTRLTVV.

This clone is a singleton in its sample. The V gene is TRBV7-9, the J gene TRBJ1-2; D call uncertain. Germline CDR1 reads SEHNR; CDR2 reads FQNEAQ (reference sequence). CDR3 length: 13 amino acids. V was cut by 3 bases and J by 4 bases, with 9 bases left in between. CDR3 sequence reads: CASSFPGSYGYTF. CDR3 bases: TGTGCCAGCAGCTTTCCCGGGAGCTATGGCTACACCTTC.

V is TRBV12-3 or TRBV12-4 and J is TRBJ2-5, with D possibly being TRBD2 (5 bases). This CDR3 is 13 amino acids long. V was trimmed by 8 bases and J by 2 bases, leaving 12 bases between them. This CDR3 reads CASGMTTQETQYF. The DNA of the CDR3 is TGTGCCAGCGGGATGACTACTCAAGAGACCCAGTACTTC.

This clone has a single count. The V gene is TRBV27, the J gene TRBJ1-2; perhaps TRBD1 as D (6 bases). Germline V gene sequence: CDR1 MNHEY, CDR2 SMNVEV (reference sequence). V shed 5 bases and J shed 3 bases, with 16 bases lying between them. The CDR3 has 15 residues. This CDR3 is CASSRHREGDYGYTF. CDR3 sequence (DNA): TGTGCCAGCAGTCGCCACAGGGAAGGAGACTATGGCTACACCTTC.

This sequence joins TRBV6-2 or TRBV6-3 and TRBJ1-5, with unresolved D. CDR1 MNHEY and CDR2 SVGEGT come from the germline V gene. The germline V and J ends were trimmed by 5 bases and 7 bases, with 12 bases remaining between them. The CDR3 contains 13 residues. CDR3 loop: CASSPGSLQPQHF. DNA of the CDR3: TGTGCCAGCAGTCCGGGGTCTCTCCAGCCCCAGCATTTT.

V usage is TRBV19 and J usage is TRBJ2-3, with TRBD1 as a possible D gene (7 bases). V was cut by 6 bases and J by 4 bases, with 14 bases left in between. The CDR3 length is 14 residues. The germline V gene has CDR1 LNHDA and CDR2 SQIVND (reference sequence). The CDR3 reads CASREGARADTQYF. The DNA for the CDR3 is TGTGCCAGTAGGGAGGGGGCGCGCGCAGATACGCAGTATTTT.

There are a few counts of this clone. The chain couples TRBV30 to TRBJ1-3; no reliable D call. Looked up from germline, CDR1 is GTSNPN and CDR2 is SVGIG (reference sequence). This CDR3 region has 13 residues. V was trimmed by 0 bases and J by 9 bases, leaving 12 bases between them. The DNA for the CDR3 is TGTGCCTGGAGTGTAGACATAACTAGCACCATATATTTT. Protein product: CAWSVDITSTIYF.

The chain couples TRBV30 to TRBJ2-7, with 10 bases fitting TRBD2. J gave up 5 bases and V 0 bases, and 7 bases lay outside the gene matches. The CDR3 runs 15 residues. The germline V gene has CDR1 GTSNPN and CDR2 SVGIG (reference sequence). CDR3 in amino acids: CAWSVLSGRANEQYF. The CDR3 region has the DNA TGTGCCTGGAGTGTATTGAGCGGGAGGGCCAACGAGCAGTACTTC.

The V and J genes are TRBV4-2 and TRBJ1-3; a weak D match, TRBD1 (6 bases). The V gene lost 2 bases and the J gene lost 1 base, with 9 bases spanning the gap. CDR3 size: 15 residues. Germline V gene sequence: CDR1 LGHNA, CDR2 YNFKEQ. This CDR3 reads CASSQPRGSGNTIYF. The CDR3 bases are TGTGCCAGCAGCCAACCAAGGGGGTCTGGAAACACCATATATTTT.

This sequence joins TRBV27 and TRBJ2-1; tentatively, D is TRBD1 (6 bases). The CDR3 loop spans 13 amino acids. CDR1 is MNHEY and CDR2 is SMNVEV in the germline V gene (reference sequence). The V gene lost 6 bases and the J gene lost 6 bases, with 12 bases spanning the gap. DNA for the CDR3: TGTGCCAGCAGACAGCTGACAGGCAATGAGCAGTTCTTC. Translating gives CASRQLTGNEQFF.

The chain employs TRBV5-4 and TRBJ1-2; 7 bases are a match to TRBD1. This CDR3 contains 14 residues. Germline V CDR1 and CDR2: SGHNT, YYREEE (reference sequence). The V and J ends lost 3 bases and 1 base, in that order; junction bases with no gene match: 3. The CDR3 bases are TGTGCCAGCAGCTGGGACAGAAATAACTATGGCTACACCTTC. Its protein is CASSWDRNNYGYTF.

This rearrangement joins TRBV2 to TRBJ1-2; 7 bases line up with TRBD1. Trimming cost V 5 bases and J 3 bases; bases outside gene matches: 6. This CDR3 comprises 14 residues. CDR1 SNHLY and CDR2 FYNNEI come from the germline V gene. The CDR3 nucleotides are TGTGCCAGCAGTTTACAGGGGCCCGACTATGGCTACACCTTC. Translated, it gives CASSLQGPDYGYTF.

V is TRBV3-1 (or the pseudogene TRBV3-2) and J is TRBJ1-1, with a tentative D call TRBD1 (6 bases). The CDR3 contains 13 residues. V lost 6 bases and J 10 bases, leaving 18 bases between the germline ends. The germline CDR1 and CDR2 sequences are LGHDT and YNNKEL (reference sequence). The DNA for the CDR3 is TGTGCCAGCAGGTCAGGGCGGGGGCTCAGAGCTTTCTTT. This gives the protein CASRSGRGLRAFF.

The chain recombines TRBV30 with TRBJ1-5; 9 bases agree with TRBD1. J lost 5 bases, V lost 7 bases, and 9 bases had no gene match. The CDR3 spans 14 residues. Germline values: CDR1 GTSNPN, CDR2 SVGIG (reference sequence). CDR3 in amino acids: CAFPDRGWDQPQHF. In DNA, the CDR3 is TGTGCCTTCCCGGACAGGGGATGGGATCAGCCCCAGCATTTT.

This chain connects TRBV7-9 to TRBJ2-3; D gene uncertain. This CDR3 has 17 amino acids. V shed 5 bases and J shed 3 bases, with 21 bases lying between them. Germline V gives CDR1 SEHNR, CDR2 FQNEAQ (reference sequence). DNA of the CDR3: TGTGCCAGCAGCGCCGCTCTCCGACAACCGAGAACAGATACGCAGTATTTT. Translating gives CASSAALRQPRTDTQYF.